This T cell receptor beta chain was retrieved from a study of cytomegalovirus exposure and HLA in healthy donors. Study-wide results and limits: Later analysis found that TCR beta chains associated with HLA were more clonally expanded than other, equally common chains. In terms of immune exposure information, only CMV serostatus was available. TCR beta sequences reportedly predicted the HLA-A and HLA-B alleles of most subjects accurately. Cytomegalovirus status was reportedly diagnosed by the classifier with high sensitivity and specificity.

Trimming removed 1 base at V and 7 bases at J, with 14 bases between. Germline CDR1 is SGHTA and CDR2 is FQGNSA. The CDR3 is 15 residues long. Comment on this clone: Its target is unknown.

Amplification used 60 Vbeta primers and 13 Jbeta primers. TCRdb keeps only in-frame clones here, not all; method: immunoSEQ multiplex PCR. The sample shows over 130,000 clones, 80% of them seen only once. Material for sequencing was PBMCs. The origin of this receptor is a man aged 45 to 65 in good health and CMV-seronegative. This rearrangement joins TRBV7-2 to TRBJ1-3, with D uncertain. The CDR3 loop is CASSLVVGAGNTIYF. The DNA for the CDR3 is TGTGCCAGCAGCTTAGTTGTGGGAGCCGGGAACACCATATATTTT.